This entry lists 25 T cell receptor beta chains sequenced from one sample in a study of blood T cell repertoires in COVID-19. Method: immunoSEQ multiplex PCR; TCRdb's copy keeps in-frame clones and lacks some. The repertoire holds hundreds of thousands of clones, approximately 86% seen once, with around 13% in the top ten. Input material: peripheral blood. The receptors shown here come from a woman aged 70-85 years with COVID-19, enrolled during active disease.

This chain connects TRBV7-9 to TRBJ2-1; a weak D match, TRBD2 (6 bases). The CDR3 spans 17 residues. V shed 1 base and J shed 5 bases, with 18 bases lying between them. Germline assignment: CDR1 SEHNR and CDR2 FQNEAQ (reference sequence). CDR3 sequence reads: CASSLGVGGRKDNEQFF. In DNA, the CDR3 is TGTGCCAGCAGCTTAGGAGTGGGGGGTAGGAAGGACAATGAGCAGTTCTTC.

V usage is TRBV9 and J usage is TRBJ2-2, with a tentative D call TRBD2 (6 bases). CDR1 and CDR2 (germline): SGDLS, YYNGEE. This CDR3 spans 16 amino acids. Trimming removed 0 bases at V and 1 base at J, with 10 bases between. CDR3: CASSVVGLVNTGELFF. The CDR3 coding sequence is TGTGCCAGCAGCGTAGTGGGACTCGTGAACACCGGGGAGCTGTTTTTT.

The CDR3 here is CASSTQGDYGYTF. Here the CDR3 DNA reads TGTGCCAGCAGTACACAGGGAGACTATGGCTACACCTTC. This chain joins TRBV12-3 or TRBV12-4 and TRBJ1-2; weak D call: TRBD1 (6 bases). The ends were cut back, 5 bases at V and 3 bases at J, with 10 bases in the middle. The CDR3 extends over 13 amino acids.

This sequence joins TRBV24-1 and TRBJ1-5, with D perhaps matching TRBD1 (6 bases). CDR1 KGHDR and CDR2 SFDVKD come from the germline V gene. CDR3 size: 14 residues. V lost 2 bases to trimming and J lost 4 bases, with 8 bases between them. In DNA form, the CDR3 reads TGTGCCACCAGTGATTGGGACACAAATCAGCCCCAGCATTTT. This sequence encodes CATSDWDTNQPQHF.

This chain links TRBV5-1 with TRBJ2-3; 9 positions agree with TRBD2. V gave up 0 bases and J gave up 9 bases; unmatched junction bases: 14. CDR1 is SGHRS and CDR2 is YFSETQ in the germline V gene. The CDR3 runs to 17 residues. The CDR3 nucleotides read TGCGCCAGCAGCTTGGCCGCGGGGGGGACCCCGCAGAGGACGCAGTATTTT. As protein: CASSLAAGGTPQRTQYF.

For the CDR3, the DNA is TGCGCCAGCAGAAAGGGGACCGGGACAGCCTCTGGAAACACCATATATTTT. As protein: CASRKGTGTASGNTIYF. This chain links TRBV10-2 with TRBJ1-3, with 7 nucleotides matching TRBD1. CDR1 WSHSY and CDR2 SAAADI come from the germline V gene. The CDR3 sequence is 17 residues long. V lost 6 bases to trimming and J lost 0 bases; unmatched junction nucleotides: 11.

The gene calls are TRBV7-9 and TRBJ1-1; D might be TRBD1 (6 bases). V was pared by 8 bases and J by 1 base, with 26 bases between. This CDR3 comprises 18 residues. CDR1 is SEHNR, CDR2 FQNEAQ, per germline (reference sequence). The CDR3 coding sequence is TGTGCCAGCGGCCAATTGACAGGAGCCTTTCGAGGGAACACTGAAGCTTTCTTT. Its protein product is CASGQLTGAFRGNTEAFF.

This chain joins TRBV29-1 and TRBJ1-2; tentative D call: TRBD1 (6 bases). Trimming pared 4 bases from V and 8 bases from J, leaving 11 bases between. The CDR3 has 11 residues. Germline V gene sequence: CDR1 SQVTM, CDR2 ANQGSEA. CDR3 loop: CSVGTDGGYTF. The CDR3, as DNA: TGCAGCGTTGGGACAGACGGGGGCTACACCTTC.

The CDR3 DNA sequence: TGTGCCAGCAGCTCAGGGGAGGGGATGAGTGAGACCCAGTACTTC. Amino acids: CASSSGEGMSETQYF. V is TRBV9 and J is TRBJ2-5; a weak D match, TRBD2 (7 bases). CDR1 and CDR2 from the germline V gene are SGDLS and YYNGEE. There are 15 residues in the CDR3. V lost 4 bases, J lost 5 bases, and 18 bases lay in between.

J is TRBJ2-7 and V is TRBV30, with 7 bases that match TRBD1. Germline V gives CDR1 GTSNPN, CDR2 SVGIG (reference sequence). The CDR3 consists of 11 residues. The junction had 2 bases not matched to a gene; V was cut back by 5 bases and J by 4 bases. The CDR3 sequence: CAWSQGYEQYF. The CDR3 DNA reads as TGTGCCTGGTCACAGGGGTACGAGCAGTACTTC.

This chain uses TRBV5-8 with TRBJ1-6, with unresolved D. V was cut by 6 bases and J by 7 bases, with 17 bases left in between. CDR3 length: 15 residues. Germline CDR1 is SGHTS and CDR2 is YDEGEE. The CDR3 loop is CASKPAGAGNSPLHF. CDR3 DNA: TGTGCCAGCAAGCCCGCGGGTGCGGGGAATTCACCCCTCCACTTT.

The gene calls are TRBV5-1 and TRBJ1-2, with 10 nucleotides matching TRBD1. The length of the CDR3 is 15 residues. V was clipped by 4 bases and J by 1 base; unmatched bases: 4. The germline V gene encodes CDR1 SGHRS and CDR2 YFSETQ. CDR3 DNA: TGCGCCAGCAGCCCTGACAGGGGGCTTAACTATGGCTACACCTTC. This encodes CASSPDRGLNYGYTF.

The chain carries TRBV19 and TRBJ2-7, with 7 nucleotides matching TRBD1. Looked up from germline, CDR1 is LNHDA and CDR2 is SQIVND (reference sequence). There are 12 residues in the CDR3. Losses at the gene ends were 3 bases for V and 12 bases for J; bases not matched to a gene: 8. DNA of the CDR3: TGTGCCAGTAGTATCCTAGGGGGCGCGGTGTACTTC. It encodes CASSILGGAVYF.

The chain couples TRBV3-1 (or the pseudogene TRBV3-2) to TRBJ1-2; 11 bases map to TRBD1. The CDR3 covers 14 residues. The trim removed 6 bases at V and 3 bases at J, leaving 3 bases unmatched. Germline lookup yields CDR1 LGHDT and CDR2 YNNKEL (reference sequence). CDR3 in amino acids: CASRGTGGDYGYTF. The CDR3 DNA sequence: TGTGCCAGCAGGGGGACAGGGGGAGACTATGGCTACACCTTC.

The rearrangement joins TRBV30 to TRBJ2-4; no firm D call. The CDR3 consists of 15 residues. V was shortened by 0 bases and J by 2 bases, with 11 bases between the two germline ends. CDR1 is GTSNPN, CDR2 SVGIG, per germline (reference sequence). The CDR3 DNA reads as TGTGCCTGGAGTGTACTATCAGTCACCAAAAACATTCAGTACTTC. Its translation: CAWSVLSVTKNIQYF.

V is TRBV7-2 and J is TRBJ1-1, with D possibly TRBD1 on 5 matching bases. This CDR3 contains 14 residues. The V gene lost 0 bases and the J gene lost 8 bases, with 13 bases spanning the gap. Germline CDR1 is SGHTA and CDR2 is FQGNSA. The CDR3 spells CASSLAGRAGEAFF. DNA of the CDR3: TGTGCCAGCAGCTTAGCGGGCAGGGCCGGAGAAGCTTTCTTT.

CDR3 amino acids: CATSKRDRGNTEAFF. In DNA, the CDR3 is TGTGCCACCAGCAAACGGGACAGGGGGAACACTGAAGCTTTCTTT. The chain has TRBV15 and TRBJ1-1, with 10 bases lining up with TRBD1. The junction had 3 bases not matched to a gene; V was cut back by 4 bases and J by 1 base. CDR1 and CDR2 from the germline V gene are LNHNV and YYDKDF (reference sequence). The CDR3 spans 15 residues. The full variable domain, in which reference TRBV15 and TRBJ1-1 provide the parts outside the CDR3, is DAMVIQNPRYQVTQFGKPVTLSCSQTLNHNVMYWYQQKSSQAPKLLFHYYDKDFNNEADTPDNFQSRRPNTSFCFLDIRSPGLGDTAMYLCATSKRDRGNTEAFFGQGTRLTVV.

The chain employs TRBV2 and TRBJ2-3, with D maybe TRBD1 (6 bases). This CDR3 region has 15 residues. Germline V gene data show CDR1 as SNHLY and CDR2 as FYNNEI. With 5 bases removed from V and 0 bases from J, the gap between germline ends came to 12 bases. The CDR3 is CASSSQGTSTDTQYF. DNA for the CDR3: TGTGCCAGCAGTTCCCAGGGGACGAGCACAGATACGCAGTATTTT. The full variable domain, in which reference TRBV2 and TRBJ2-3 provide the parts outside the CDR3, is EPEVTQTPSHQVTQMGQEVILRCVPISNHLYFYWYRQILGQKVEFLVSFYNNEISEKSEIFDDQFSVERPDGSNFTLKIRSTKLEDSAMYFCASSSQGTSTDTQYFGPGTRLTVL.

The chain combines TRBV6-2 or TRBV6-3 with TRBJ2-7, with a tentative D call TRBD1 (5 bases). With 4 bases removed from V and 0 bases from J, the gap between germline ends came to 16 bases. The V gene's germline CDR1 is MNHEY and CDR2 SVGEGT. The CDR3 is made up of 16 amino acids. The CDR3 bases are TGTGCCAGCAGTTCCATTCCCGCGGACAACTCCTACGAGCAGTACTTC. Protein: CASSSIPADNSYEQYF.

The CDR3 DNA sequence: TGTGCCAGCAGCTTATTCCCGGTAGATGAGCAGTTCTTC. Its protein product is CASSLFPVDEQFF. The chain links TRBV7-2 to TRBJ2-1, with unresolved D. V was shortened by 2 bases and J by 8 bases, with 10 bases between the two germline ends. There are 13 residues in the CDR3. Per germline, CDR1 SGHTA and CDR2 FQGNSA.

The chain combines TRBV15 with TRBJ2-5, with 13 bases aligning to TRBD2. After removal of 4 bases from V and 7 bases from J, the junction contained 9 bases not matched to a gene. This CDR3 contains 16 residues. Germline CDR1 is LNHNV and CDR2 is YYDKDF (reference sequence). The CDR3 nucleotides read TGTGCCACCAGCATCAGAGGACTAGCGGGGGCGGGGACCCAGTACTTC. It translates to CATSIRGLAGAGTQYF.

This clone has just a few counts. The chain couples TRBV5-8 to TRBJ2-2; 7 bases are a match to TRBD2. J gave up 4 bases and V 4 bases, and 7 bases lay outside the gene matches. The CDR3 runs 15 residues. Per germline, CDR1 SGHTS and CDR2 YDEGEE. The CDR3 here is CASSLGSGGTGELFF. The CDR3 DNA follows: TGTGCCAGCAGCCTGGGTTCGGGGGGCACCGGGGAGCTGTTTTTT.

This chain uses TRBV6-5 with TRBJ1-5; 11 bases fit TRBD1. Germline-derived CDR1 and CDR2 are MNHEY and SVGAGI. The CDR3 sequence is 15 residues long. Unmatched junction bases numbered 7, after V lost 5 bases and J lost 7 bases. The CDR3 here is CASSRDRGSLQPQHF. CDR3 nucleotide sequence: TGTGCCAGCAGTAGGGACAGGGGGAGCTTGCAGCCCCAGCATTTT.

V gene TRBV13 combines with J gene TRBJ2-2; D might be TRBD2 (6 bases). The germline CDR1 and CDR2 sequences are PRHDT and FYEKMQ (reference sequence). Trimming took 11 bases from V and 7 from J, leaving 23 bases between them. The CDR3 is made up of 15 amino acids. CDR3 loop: CAPDYRGTTGGELFF. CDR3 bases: TGTGCCCCGGACTATCGGGGGACCACCGGCGGGGAGCTGTTTTTT.

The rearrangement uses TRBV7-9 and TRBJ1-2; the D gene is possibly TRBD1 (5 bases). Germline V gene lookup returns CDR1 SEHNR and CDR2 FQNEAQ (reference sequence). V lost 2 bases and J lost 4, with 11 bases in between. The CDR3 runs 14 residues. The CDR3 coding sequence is TGTGCCAGCAGCTTAAGCGGGGCAGGCTATGGCTACACCTTC. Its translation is CASSLSGAGYGYTF.